Each of the 18 T cell receptor beta chains below was sequenced from the same sample in a study of blood T cell repertoires in COVID-19. Assay used: immunoSEQ multiplex PCR; TCRdb lists only in-frame clones, some missing. This sample has about 480,000 clones, with nearly 90% found just once. Input material: PBMCs or T cells enriched from blood (not recorded which). Receptors were obtained from a woman aged 18-30 years with acute COVID-19.

This chain joins TRBV10-1 and TRBJ2-1; D gene ambiguous. The germline V gene has CDR1 WNHNN and CDR2 SYGVQD (reference sequence). This CDR3 comprises 13 residues. Trimming removed 3 bases at V and 4 bases at J, with 7 bases between. CDR3 sequence: CASSEGRYNEQFF. The CDR3, as DNA: TGCGCCAGCAGTGAAGGCAGGTACAATGAGCAGTTCTTC.

The V and J genes are TRBV7-9 and TRBJ1-5; 7 bases fit TRBD1. This CDR3 has 14 residues. CDR1 and CDR2 (germline): SEHNR, FQNEAQ (reference sequence). Germline trimming cut 4 bases from V and 4 bases from J; bases unmatched to any gene: 4. The CDR3 spells CASSSGTENQPQHF. DNA of the CDR3: TGTGCCAGCAGCTCCGGGACAGAGAATCAGCCCCAGCATTTT.

The gene calls are TRBV25-1 and TRBJ1-6; D possibly corresponds to TRBD1 (5 bases). V lost 4 bases and J lost 8, with 9 bases in between. The CDR3 spans 13 residues. The germline V gene has CDR1 MGHDK and CDR2 SYGVNS. The chain's CDR3 is CASSGGLDSPLHF. CDR3 nucleotides: TGTGCCAGCAGTGGGGGCCTAGATTCACCCCTCCACTTT. Drawing the rest from reference TRBV25-1 and TRBJ1-6, the complete variable domain is EADIYQTPRYLVIGTGKKITLECSQTMGHDKMYWYQQDPGMELHLIHYSYGVNSTEKGDLSSESTVSRIRTEHFPLTLESARPSHTSQYLCASSGGLDSPLHFGNGTRLTVT.

This rearrangement joins TRBV20-1 to TRBJ1-5; no clear D gene. CDR3 length: 16 residues. In germline, CDR1 is DFQATT, CDR2 SNEGSKA (reference sequence). Trimming removed 3 bases at V and 1 base at J, with 16 bases between. This chain's CDR3 is CSASVLEVGSNQPQHF. The DNA for the CDR3 is TGCAGTGCTAGTGTTTTGGAGGTAGGAAGCAATCAGCCCCAGCATTTT.

This chain connects TRBV12-2 to TRBJ2-7; the D call in the table, TRBD1, was not verified against the DNA. TRBV12-2 is labeled a pseudogene. The CDR3 has 14 amino acids. CDR3 sequence: CASRSARVSYEQYF. The CDR3 DNA reads as TGTGCAAGTCGCTCGGCCAGGGTCTCCTACGAGCAGTACTTC.

This clone was observed a few times. This chain joins TRBV28 and TRBJ1-2; no clear D gene. Per the germline V gene, CDR1 is MDHEN and CDR2 is SYDVKM. This CDR3 spans 11 amino acids. The V gene lost 6 bases and the J gene lost 13 bases, with 15 bases spanning the gap. CDR3 sequence (DNA): TGTGCCAGCAGGGCCAGGTTCACTCTCACCTTC. Its protein is CASRARFTLTF.

The V gene is TRBV24-1, the J gene TRBJ1-2; TRBD1 aligns across 7 bases. Germline V CDR1 and CDR2: KGHDR, SFDVKD. The CDR3 runs to 13 residues. With 4 bases clipped from V and 7 bases from J, the junction kept 5 bases outside the gene matches. CDR3 coding DNA: TGTGCCACCAGTGACCCGACAGGGTCTGGCTACACCTTC. Translation gives CATSDPTGSGYTF.

This chain links TRBV27 with TRBJ2-5; 9 nucleotides match TRBD2. V dropped 1 base and J dropped 4; count of bases not matched to a gene: 13. Germline CDR1 is MNHEY and CDR2 is SMNVEV (reference sequence). This CDR3 has 18 amino acids. CDR3 protein: CASSLLLPSGDFPETQYF. DNA of the CDR3: TGTGCCAGCAGTTTATTACTTCCTAGCGGGGATTTTCCAGAGACCCAGTACTTC.

J is TRBJ1-4 and V is TRBV18; 12 bases match TRBD1. The J segment lost 8 bases and the V segment lost 3 bases, leaving 10 bases of the junction unmatched. The CDR3 contains 17 residues. CDR1 is KGHSH and CDR2 is LQKENI in the germline V gene. In DNA, the CDR3 is TGTGCCAGCTCACCTACACCAGGGACAGGGGGCCAGGAAAAACTGTTTTTT. It codes for CASSPTPGTGGQEKLFF.

The chain is built from TRBV6-4 and TRBJ2-2; D gene unclear. V was trimmed by 8 bases and J by 1 base, leaving 8 bases between them. The CDR3 length is 13 residues. Per the germline V gene, CDR1 is MRHNA and CDR2 is SNTAGT. This CDR3 is CASATENTGELFF. The CDR3 nucleotides read TGTGCCAGCGCGACTGAGAACACCGGGGAGCTGTTTTTT.

The chain recombines TRBV25-1 with TRBJ1-5; D unclear. This CDR3 has 13 amino acids. V gave up 4 bases and J gave up 6 bases, with 10 bases separating them. Germline loops: CDR1 MGHDK, CDR2 SYGVNS. CDR3 protein: CASSGKRGQPQHF. The CDR3 DNA is TGTGCCAGCAGTGGTAAGAGAGGTCAGCCCCAGCATTTT.

V is TRBV29-1 and J is TRBJ2-1, with 8 bases that match TRBD2. In germline, CDR1 is SQVTM, CDR2 ANQGSEA. V was clipped by 2 bases and J by 12 bases; unmatched bases: 9. The CDR3 sequence is 13 residues long. CDR3 region: CSVELAGDLGQFF. As DNA, the CDR3 is TGCAGCGTTGAACTAGCGGGTGACCTGGGGCAGTTCTTC.

The rearrangement uses TRBV9 and TRBJ2-1; 11 nucleotides agree with TRBD2. CDR3 size: 15 residues. Germline lookup yields CDR1 SGDLS and CDR2 YYNGEE. The junction had 6 bases not matched to a gene; V was cut back by 4 bases and J by 6 bases. CDR3 residues: CASSPGTSGINEQFF. The CDR3 nucleotides read TGTGCCAGCAGCCCTGGGACTAGCGGTATCAATGAGCAGTTCTTC. Looking up the rest from reference TRBV9 and TRBJ2-1 gives the full variable domain: DSGVTQTPKHLITATGQRVTLRCSPRSGDLSVYWYQQSLDQGLQFLIQYYNGEERAKGNILERFSAQQFPDLHSELNLSSLELGDSALYFCASSPGTSGINEQFFGPGTRLTVL.

The chain uses TRBV5-6 and TRBJ2-7, with TRBD1 identical over 9 bases. The CDR3 totals 18 residues. CDR1 is SGHDT, CDR2 YYEEEE, per germline. With V trimmed by 3 bases and J by 2 bases, 15 bases remained unmatched. CDR3 amino acids: CASSSRTGATRDPYEQYF. CDR3 coding DNA: TGTGCCAGCAGCTCGCGGACAGGGGCTACGAGGGACCCCTACGAGCAGTACTTC.

The rearrangement links TRBV7-2 to TRBJ1-4, with 7 bases aligning to TRBD1. Trimming cost V 4 bases and J 7 bases; bases outside gene matches: 0. Looked up from germline, CDR1 is SGHTA and CDR2 is FQGNSA. There are 12 residues in the CDR3. CDR3 bases: TGTGCCAGCAGCTACAGGGGTGAAAAACTGTTTTTT. Protein sequence: CASSYRGEKLFF.

The V gene is TRBV19, the J gene TRBJ2-2; 8 bases align to TRBD1. Germline assignment: CDR1 LNHDA and CDR2 SQIVND (reference sequence). Germline trimming cut 10 bases from V and 6 bases from J; bases unmatched to any gene: 13. This CDR3 comprises 15 residues. The CDR3 nucleotides are TGTGCCACCCACTACGGACAGGGATTTGCCGGGGAGCTGTTTTTT. This encodes CATHYGQGFAGELFF. Using reference TRBV19 and TRBJ2-2 for the parts outside the CDR3, the full variable domain is DGGITQSPKYLFRKEGQNVTLSCEQNLNHDAMYWYRQDPGQGLRLIYYSQIVNDFQKGDIAEGYSVSREKKESFPLTVTSAQKNPTAFYLCATHYGQGFAGELFFGEGSRLTVL.

The chain joins TRBV2 to TRBJ2-3; D gene unclear. Between the trimmed V and J ends, which lost 6 bases and 4 bases, there was a span of 8 bases. Germline values: CDR1 SNHLY, CDR2 FYNNEI. The CDR3 has 12 residues. CDR3 residues: CASRTGSDTQYF. In DNA form, the CDR3 reads TGTGCCAGCAGGACCGGGTCAGATACGCAGTATTTT.

This chain connects TRBV27 to TRBJ1-1; 7 bases line up with TRBD1. Germline-derived CDR1 and CDR2 are MNHEY and SMNVEV (reference sequence). V lost 7 bases and J lost 5; bases outside the gene matches: 4. CDR3 length: 12 amino acids. In DNA form, the CDR3 reads TGTGCCAGCAAACAGGGGTCTACTGAAGCTTTCTTT. Its protein is CASKQGSTEAFF.